A selection of T cell receptor beta chains follows, all from one sample in a study of cytomegalovirus exposure and HLA in healthy donors. Assay: immunoSEQ multiplex PCR; the TCRdb copy retains only in-frame clones and omits some. The table lists about 130,000 clones, about nine tenths of them singletons, with about 3.7% in the top ten. Sequencing was carried out using PBMCs. The receptors stem from a man in his thirties or forties in good health and CMV-seronegative. Each CDR3 is given with its conserved first and last residue. A D gene is named only where the DNA matches it firmly. For some rows the clone size is stated as once, few or many, or as a class when expanded; others skip it.

clone_size: -; j_call: TRBJ2-7; v_call: TRBV7-2; d_call: -; cdr3_aa: CASSLVGSSYEQYF; cdr3_nt: TGTGCCAGCAGCTTAGTGGGCAGCTCCTACGAGCAGTACTTC
clone_size: -; j_call: TRBJ2-7; v_call: TRBV7-2; d_call: TRBD1; cdr3_aa: CASSPGTGTPYDPYEQYF; cdr3_nt: TGTGCCAGCAGCCCCGGGACAGGTACCCCCTACGACCCCTACGAGCAGTACTTC
clone_size: -; j_call: TRBJ2-7; v_call: TRBV18; d_call: -; cdr3_aa: CASSPPTGFYEQYF; cdr3_nt: TGTGCCAGCTCACCACCTACCGGTTTCTACGAGCAGTACTTC
clone_size: -; j_call: TRBJ2-2; v_call: TRBV7-2; d_call: TRBD1; cdr3_aa: CASSRDRGRGELFF; cdr3_nt: TGTGCCAGCAGCCGGGACAGGGGACGCGGGGAGCTGTTTTTT
clone_size: -; j_call: TRBJ2-7; v_call: TRBV5-1; d_call: TRBD2; cdr3_aa: CASRNGGVSEQYF; cdr3_nt: TGCGCCAGCAGGAACGGGGGGGTTAGCGAGCAGTACTTC
clone_size: -; j_call: TRBJ1-5; v_call: TRBV6-1; d_call: TRBD1; cdr3_aa: CASCPDRESQPQHF; cdr3_nt: TGTGCCAGCTGCCCGGACAGGGAGTCTCAGCCCCAGCATTTT
clone_size: -; j_call: TRBJ2-3; v_call: TRBV4-1; d_call: -; cdr3_aa: CASSLIGVGPDTQYF; cdr3_nt: TGCGCCAGCAGCCTAATCGGGGTGGGTCCAGATACGCAGTATTTT
clone_size: -; j_call: TRBJ2-7; v_call: TRBV5-6; d_call: -; cdr3_aa: CASSYGQIYEQYF; cdr3_nt: TGTGCCAGCAGCTATGGACAGATCTACGAGCAGTACTTC
clone_size: -; j_call: TRBJ1-2; v_call: TRBV5-1; d_call: -; cdr3_aa: CASSPSGGFYGYTF; cdr3_nt: TGCGCCAGCAGCCCCTCTGGCGGGTTCTATGGCTACACCTTC
clone_size: -; j_call: TRBJ1-3; v_call: TRBV4-2; d_call: -; cdr3_aa: CASSQEGLTGNTIYF; cdr3_nt: TGTGCCAGCAGCCAAGAGGGCTTAACTGGAAACACCATATATTTT
clone_size: -; j_call: TRBJ2-3; v_call: TRBV9; d_call: TRBD2; cdr3_aa: CASSPSGGPQYF; cdr3_nt: TGTGCCAGCAGCCCTAGCGGGGGTCCGCAGTATTTT
clone_size: once; j_call: TRBJ2-5; v_call: TRBV29-1; d_call: TRBD2; cdr3_aa: CSVGGGETQYF; cdr3_nt: TGCAGCGTTGGGGGGGGAGAGACCCAGTACTTC
clone_size: once; j_call: TRBJ1-6; v_call: TRBV28; d_call: -; cdr3_aa: CASSLLVSNYSPLHF; cdr3_nt: TGTGCCAGCAGTTTATTAGTGAGCAACTATTCACCCCTCCACTTT
clone_size: -; j_call: TRBJ1-2; v_call: TRBV11-2; d_call: TRBD1; cdr3_aa: CASSPRQGYYGYTF; cdr3_nt: TGTGCCAGCAGCCCGAGACAGGGGTACTATGGCTACACCTTC
clone_size: -; j_call: TRBJ2-7; v_call: TRBV7-2; d_call: TRBD1; cdr3_aa: CASGETGIHEQYF; cdr3_nt: TGTGCCAGCGGGGAGACAGGGATCCACGAGCAGTACTTC
clone_size: -; j_call: TRBJ2-1; v_call: TRBV16; d_call: -; cdr3_aa: CASGRDINNEQFF; cdr3_nt: TGTGCCAGCGGCCGGGACATTAACAATGAGCAGTTCTTC
clone_size: -; j_call: TRBJ2-2; v_call: TRBV5-4; d_call: -; cdr3_aa: CASSRRFGGTGELFF; cdr3_nt: TGTGCCAGCAGCCGCCGTTTCGGGGGCACCGGGGAGCTGTTTTTT
clone_size: -; j_call: TRBJ1-3; v_call: TRBV18; d_call: -; cdr3_aa: CASSRQDRDGNTIYF; cdr3_nt: TGTGCCAGCTCACGACAGGACAGAGATGGAAACACCATATATTTT
clone_size: -; j_call: TRBJ1-1; v_call: TRBV9; d_call: -; cdr3_aa: CASSPYSTANTEAFF; cdr3_nt: TGTGCCAGCAGCCCCTACTCGACAGCGAACACTGAAGCTTTCTTT
clone_size: -; j_call: TRBJ1-1; v_call: TRBV6-5; d_call: -; cdr3_aa: CASGRSLNTEAFF; cdr3_nt: TGTGCCAGCGGCCGTTCACTGAACACTGAAGCTTTCTTT
clone_size: -; j_call: TRBJ2-7; v_call: TRBV9; d_call: -; cdr3_aa: CASSPSPDTVYEQYF; cdr3_nt: TGTGCCAGCAGTCCAAGCCCTGACACCGTCTACGAGCAGTACTTC
clone_size: -; j_call: TRBJ2-1; v_call: TRBV6-5; d_call: TRBD1; cdr3_aa: CASSRTGPTYNEQFF; cdr3_nt: TGTGCCAGCAGCCGGACAGGGCCGACCTACAATGAGCAGTTCTTC
clone_size: -; j_call: TRBJ2-3; v_call: TRBV11-1; d_call: TRBD1; cdr3_aa: CASSLGLGQGATDTQYF; cdr3_nt: TGTGCCAGCAGCTTAGGACTGGGACAGGGAGCCACAGATACGCAGTATTTT
clone_size: -; j_call: TRBJ2-1; v_call: TRBV5-6; d_call: -; cdr3_aa: CASSLGVNEQFF; cdr3_nt: TGTGCCAGCAGCTTGGGAGTAAATGAGCAGTTCTTC
clone_size: -; j_call: TRBJ2-7; v_call: TRBV15; d_call: TRBD1; cdr3_aa: CATSNRGEQYF; cdr3_nt: TGTGCCACCAGCAACAGGGGCGAGCAGTACTTC
clone_size: -; j_call: TRBJ2-3; v_call: TRBV7-8; d_call: TRBD1; cdr3_aa: CASSFRTGNLDTQYF; cdr3_nt: TGTGCCAGCAGCTTTAGGACAGGGAACCTCGATACGCAGTATTTT